Included here is one T cell receptor beta chain sequence, with context. The sample belongs to a study of blood T cell repertoires in COVID-19. On the study more broadly: Researchers got acute and convalescent COVID-19 samples from the United States, Italy and Spain. T cells, B-cell-depleted T cells, or PBMCs provided the cDNA or gDNA that served as material.

There are 16 residues in the CDR3. Trimming took off 4 bases at V and 8 bases at J, with 24 bases between the two ends. Germline V lookup: CDR1 SGDLS, CDR2 YYNGEE. Seattle patients were enrolled while actively infected and followed longitudinally. Repertoires were generated with immunoSEQ multiplex PCR, while TCRdb's copy carries only in-frame clones and drops some. This repertoire shows about 200,000 clones, roughly four fifths found once; its top ten account for approximately 8%. The clonotype was recovered from a woman aged 80 or over with COVID-19, enrolled during active disease. This chain connects TRBV9 to TRBJ1-2; D unresolved. Sequencing was done on a sample of peripheral blood. CDR3 in amino acids: CASSPPPGGGIYGYTF. CDR3 sequence (DNA): TGTGCCAGCAGCCCTCCCCCAGGCGGCGGGATATACGGCTACACCTTC.